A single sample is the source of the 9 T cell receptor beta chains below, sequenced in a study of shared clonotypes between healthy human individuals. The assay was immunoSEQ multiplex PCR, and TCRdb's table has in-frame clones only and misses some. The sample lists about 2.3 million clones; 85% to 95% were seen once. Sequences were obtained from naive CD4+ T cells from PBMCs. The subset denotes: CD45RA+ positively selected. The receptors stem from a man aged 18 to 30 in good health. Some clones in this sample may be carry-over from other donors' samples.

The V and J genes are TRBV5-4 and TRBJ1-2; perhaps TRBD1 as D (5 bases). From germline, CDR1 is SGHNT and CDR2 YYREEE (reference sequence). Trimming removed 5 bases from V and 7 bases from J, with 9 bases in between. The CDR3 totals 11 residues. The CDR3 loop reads CASSGTFGYTF. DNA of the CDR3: TGTGCCAGCAGTGGGACGTTTGGCTACACCTTC.

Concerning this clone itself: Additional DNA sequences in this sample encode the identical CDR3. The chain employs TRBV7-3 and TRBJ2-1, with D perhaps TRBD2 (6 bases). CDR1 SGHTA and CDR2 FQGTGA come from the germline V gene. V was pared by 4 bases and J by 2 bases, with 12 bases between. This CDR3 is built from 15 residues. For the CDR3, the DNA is TGTGCCAGCAGCTCGGGACTCGCAGCCTACAATGAGCAGTTCTTC. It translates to CASSSGLAAYNEQFF.

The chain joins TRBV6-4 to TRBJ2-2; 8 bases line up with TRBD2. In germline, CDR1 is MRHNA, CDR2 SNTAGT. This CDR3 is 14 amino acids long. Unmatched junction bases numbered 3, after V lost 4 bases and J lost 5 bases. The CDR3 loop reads CASSVSGTTGELFF. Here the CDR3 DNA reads TGTGCCAGCAGTGTTAGCGGGACGACCGGGGAGCTGTTTTTT.

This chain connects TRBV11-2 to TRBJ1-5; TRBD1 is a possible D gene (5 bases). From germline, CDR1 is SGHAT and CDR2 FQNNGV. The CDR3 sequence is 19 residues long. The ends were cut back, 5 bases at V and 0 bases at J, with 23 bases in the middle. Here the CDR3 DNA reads TGTGCCAGCAGCCGACCGGGGGAGTATGACGAAAATAGCAATCAGCCCCAGCATTTT. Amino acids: CASSRPGEYDENSNQPQHF.

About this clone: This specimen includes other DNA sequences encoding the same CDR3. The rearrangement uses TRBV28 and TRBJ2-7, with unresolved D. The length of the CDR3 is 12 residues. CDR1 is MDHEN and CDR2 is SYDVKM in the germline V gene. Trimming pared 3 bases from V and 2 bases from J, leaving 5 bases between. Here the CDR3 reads CASSFGPYEQYF. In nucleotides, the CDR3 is TGTGCCAGCAGTTTTGGGCCCTACGAGCAGTACTTC.

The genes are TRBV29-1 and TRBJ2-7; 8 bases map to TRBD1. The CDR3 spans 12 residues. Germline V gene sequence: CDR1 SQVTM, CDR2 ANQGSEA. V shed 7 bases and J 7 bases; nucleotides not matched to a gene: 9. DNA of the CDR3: TGCAGCGCTGGACAGGGCCGGGGGGAGCAGTACTTC. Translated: CSAGQGRGEQYF.

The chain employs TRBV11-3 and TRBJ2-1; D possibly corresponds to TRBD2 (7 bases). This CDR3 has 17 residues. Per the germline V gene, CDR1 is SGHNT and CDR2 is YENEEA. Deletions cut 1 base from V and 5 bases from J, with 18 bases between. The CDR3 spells CASSLGGGPKWNNEQFF. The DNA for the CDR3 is TGTGCCAGCAGCTTAGGGGGGGGCCCCAAGTGGAACAATGAGCAGTTCTTC.

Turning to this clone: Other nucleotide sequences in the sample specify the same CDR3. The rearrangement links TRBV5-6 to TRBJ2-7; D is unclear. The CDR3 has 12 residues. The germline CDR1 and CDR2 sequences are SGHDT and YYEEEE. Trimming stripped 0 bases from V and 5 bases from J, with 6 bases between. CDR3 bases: TGTGCCAGCAGCTTGGGTGGGGACGAGCAGTACTTC. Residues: CASSLGGDEQYF.

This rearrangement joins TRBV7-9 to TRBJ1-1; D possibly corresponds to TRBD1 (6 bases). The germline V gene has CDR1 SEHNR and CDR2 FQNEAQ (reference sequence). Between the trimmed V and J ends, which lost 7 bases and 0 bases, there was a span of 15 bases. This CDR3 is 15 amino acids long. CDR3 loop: CASTPLGGMNTEAFF. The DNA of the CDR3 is TGTGCCAGCACCCCCCTCGGGGGCATGAACACTGAAGCTTTCTTT.